The clone carrying this T cell receptor beta chain has a handful of counts. This entry comes from a study of OX40 agonist ivuxolimab in advanced cancers. Study-wide context: Enrollees could have had prior anti-PD-1, anti-PD-L1 or anti-CTLA-4 therapy, which 40% had received.

The CDR3 has 20 residues. Germline V lookup: CDR1 SNHLY, CDR2 FYNNEI. The V and J ends lost 6 bases and 2 bases, in that order; junction bases with no gene match: 18. Generated by immunoSEQ multiplex PCR, the TCRdb table keeps only in-frame clones and is missing some. The sample lists roughly 18,000 clones, around 69% occurring once. V usage is TRBV2 and J usage is TRBJ2-3, with 12 bases matching TRBD2. This sequence was found in an adult with an advanced solid tumor such as melanoma, head and neck, liver or kidney cancer. The specimen was CD4+ or CD8+ T cells sorted from blood, collected in a trial of the OX40 agonist ivuxolimab. As DNA, the CDR3 is TGTGCCAGCAGGAGGGGACTAGCGGGTCCCGGCGGGGCGCCCACAGATACGCAGTATTTT. It encodes CASRRGLAGPGGAPTDTQYF.